This T cell receptor (beta chain) was observed in a study of control samples from healthy donors and cancer patients. This table comes from immunoSEQ multiplex PCR, and its TCRdb copy is limited to in-frame clones, with some not included. This sample carries over 150,000 clones, approximately 91% of them seen once, and the ten largest clones take about 2.1%. The CDR3 is 12 amino acids. Trimming left V 4 bases short and J 2 bases short, with 9 bases between. The V gene's germline CDR1 is SQVTM and CDR2 ANQGSEA. Sequenced material: blood. This chain joins TRBV29-1 and TRBJ2-7, with D unresolved. The clonotype comes from a woman aged 40 to 49 in good health. CDR3 sequence: CSVVAATYEQYF. The DNA of the CDR3 is TGCAGCGTTGTGGCGGCCACCTACGAGCAGTACTTC.